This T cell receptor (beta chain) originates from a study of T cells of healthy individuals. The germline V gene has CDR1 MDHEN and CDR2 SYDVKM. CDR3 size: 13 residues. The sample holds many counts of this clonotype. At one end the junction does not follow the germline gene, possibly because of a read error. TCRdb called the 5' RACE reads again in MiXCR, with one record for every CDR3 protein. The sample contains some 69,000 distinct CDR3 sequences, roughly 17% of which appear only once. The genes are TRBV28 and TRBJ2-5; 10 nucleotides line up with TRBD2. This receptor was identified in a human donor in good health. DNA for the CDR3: TGTGCCAGCAGTTACTCCGCGGGACTAGCGCTCTCCTTC. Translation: CASSYSAGLALSF. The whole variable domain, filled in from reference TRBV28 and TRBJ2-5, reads DVKVTQSSRYLVKRTGEKVFLECVQDMDHENMFWYRQDPGLGLRLIYFSYDVKMKEKGDIPEGYSVSREKKERFSLILESASTNQTSMYLCASSYSAGLALSFGPGTRLLVL.